The sample holds many counts of the clone carrying this T cell receptor beta chain. This entry comes from a study of T-cell reconstitution after alpha-beta-depleted transplantation in children. Library preparation (for TCRbeta) was performed with unique molecular identifiers. From the PCR reads, TCRdb called clonotypes with MiXCR, one entry per CDR3 protein. The data contain 120,000 to 150,000 distinct CDR3 sequences, 8% to 10% of them singletons. V lost 4 bases and J 4 bases, leaving 16 bases between the germline ends. The CDR3 is 15 residues long. Looked up from germline, CDR1 is ENHRY and CDR2 is SYGVKD.

The J gene is TRBJ1-2, the V gene TRBV10-3; perhaps TRBD1 as D (6 bases). The sample was PBMCs, mostly from graft donor cells, taken 180 days after TCRalphabeta/CD19-depleted stem cell transplant. The clonotype comes from a female patient aged 2-9 years who had a stem cell transplant for congenital amegakaryocytic thrombocytopenia, so the T cells may come from the graft donor. The CDR3 spells CAISAVTGSSYGYTF. In nucleotides, the CDR3 is TGTGCCATCAGTGCAGTAACAGGGTCGAGCTATGGCTACACCTTC.